This T cell receptor (beta chain) was captured by sequencing in a study of human T cells and chemical hapten exposure. The V gene's germline CDR1 is ENHRY and CDR2 SYGVKD. Trimming took off 3 bases at V and 5 bases at J, with 10 bases between the two ends. The CDR3 extends over 13 amino acids. Time point described: patch test 1, 2 weeks after DPC sensitization. Noted treatment: therapeutic diphenylcyclopropenone sensitization with weekly scalp DPC. Alopecia patients, 18 to 70 years old and DPC-suitable, served as donors. This clonotype was detected a few times. Its antigen is undetermined. Notes on the study in general: Expanded TCR counts at PT1 went up together with patch test score, a positive correlation.

Unique molecular identifiers were linked by the library to individual cDNA molecules. TCRdb independently ran MiXCR on the RACE reads; one entry per CDR3 protein. Seen here are 300,000 to 400,000 distinct CDR3 sequences, around 6.9% observed once, and the top ten hold approximately 8.9%. The material sequenced was whole blood, taken in connection with sensitization to the hapten diphenylcyclopropenone (DPC). This clonotype was sampled from a woman younger than 30 with alopecia areata. Some clones in this sample may be carry-over from other donors' samples. The chain links TRBV10-3 to TRBJ1-1; D remains unclear. CDR3 loop: CAISDRRGTEAFF. CDR3 in DNA: TGTGCCATCAGTGACAGACGGGGAACTGAAGCTTTCTTT.